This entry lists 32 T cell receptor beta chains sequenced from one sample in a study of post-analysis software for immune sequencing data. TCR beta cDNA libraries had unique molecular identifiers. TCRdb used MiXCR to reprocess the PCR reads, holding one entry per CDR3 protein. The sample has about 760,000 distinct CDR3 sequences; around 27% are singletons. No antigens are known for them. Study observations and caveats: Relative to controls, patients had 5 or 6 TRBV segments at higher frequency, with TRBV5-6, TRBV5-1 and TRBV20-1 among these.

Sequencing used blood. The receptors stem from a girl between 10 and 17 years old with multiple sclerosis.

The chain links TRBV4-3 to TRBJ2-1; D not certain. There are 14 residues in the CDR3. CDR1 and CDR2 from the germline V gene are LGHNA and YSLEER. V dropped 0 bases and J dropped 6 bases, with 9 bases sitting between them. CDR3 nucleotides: TGCGCCAGCAGCCAAGAAGCCAGGATCAATGAGCAGTTCTTC. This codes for CASSQEARINEQFF.

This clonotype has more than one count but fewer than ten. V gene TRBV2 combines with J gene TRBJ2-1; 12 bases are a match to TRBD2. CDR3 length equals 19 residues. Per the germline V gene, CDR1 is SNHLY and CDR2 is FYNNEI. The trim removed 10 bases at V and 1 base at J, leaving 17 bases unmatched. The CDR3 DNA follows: TGTGCCAACCAAGGCCCCGGACTAGCGGGGCTTCCTTCCTACAATGAGCAGTTCTTC. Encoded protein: CANQGPGLAGLPSYNEQFF.

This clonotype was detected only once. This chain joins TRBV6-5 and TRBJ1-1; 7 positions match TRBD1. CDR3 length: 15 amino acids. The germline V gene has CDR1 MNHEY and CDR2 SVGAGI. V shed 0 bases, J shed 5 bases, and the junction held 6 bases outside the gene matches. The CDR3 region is CASSYSGGWLTEAFF. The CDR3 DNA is TGTGCCAGCAGTTACTCAGGGGGCTGGTTGACTGAAGCTTTCTTT.

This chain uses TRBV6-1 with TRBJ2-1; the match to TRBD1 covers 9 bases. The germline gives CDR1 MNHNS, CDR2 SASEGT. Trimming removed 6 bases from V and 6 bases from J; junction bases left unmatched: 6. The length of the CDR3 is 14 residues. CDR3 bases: TGTGCCAGCAGGAGTTGGACAGGGGCCAATGAGCAGTTCTTC. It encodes CASRSWTGANEQFF.

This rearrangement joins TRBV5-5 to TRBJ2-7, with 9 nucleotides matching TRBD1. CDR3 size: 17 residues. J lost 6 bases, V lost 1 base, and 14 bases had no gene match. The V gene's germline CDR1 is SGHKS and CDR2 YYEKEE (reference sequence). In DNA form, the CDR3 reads TGTGCCAGCAGCTTGACCGATACAGGGGGCAGCGAGTCCGAGCAGTACTTC. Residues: CASSLTDTGGSESEQYF.

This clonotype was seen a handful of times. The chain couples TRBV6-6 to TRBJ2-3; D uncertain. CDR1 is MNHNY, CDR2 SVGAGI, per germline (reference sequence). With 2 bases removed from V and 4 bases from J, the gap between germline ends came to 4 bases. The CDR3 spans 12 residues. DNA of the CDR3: TGTGCCAGCAGTTACCACGCAGATACGCAGTATTTT. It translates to CASSYHADTQYF.

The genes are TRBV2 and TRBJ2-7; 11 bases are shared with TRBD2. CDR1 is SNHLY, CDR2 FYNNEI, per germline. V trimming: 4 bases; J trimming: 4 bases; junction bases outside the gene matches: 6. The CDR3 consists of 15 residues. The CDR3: CASSATSGIPYEQYF. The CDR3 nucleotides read TGTGCCAGCAGTGCGACTAGCGGGATACCATACGAGCAGTACTTC. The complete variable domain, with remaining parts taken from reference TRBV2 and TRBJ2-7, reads EPEVTQTPSHQVTQMGQEVILRCVPISNHLYFYWYRQILGQKVEFLVSFYNNEISEKSEIFDDQFSVERPDGSNFTLKIRSTKLEDSAMYFCASSATSGIPYEQYFGPGTRLTVT.

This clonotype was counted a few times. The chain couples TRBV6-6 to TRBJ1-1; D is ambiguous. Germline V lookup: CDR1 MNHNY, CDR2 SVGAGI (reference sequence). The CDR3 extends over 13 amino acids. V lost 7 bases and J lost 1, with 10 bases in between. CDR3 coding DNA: TGTGCCAGCAACCTGGACCCGAACACTGAAGCTTTCTTT. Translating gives CASNLDPNTEAFF.

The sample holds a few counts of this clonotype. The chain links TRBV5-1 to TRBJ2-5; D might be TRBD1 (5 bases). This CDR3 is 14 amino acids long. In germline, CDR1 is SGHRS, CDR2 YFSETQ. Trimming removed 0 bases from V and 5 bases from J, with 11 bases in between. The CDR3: CASSLVGADETQYF. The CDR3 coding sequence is TGCGCCAGCAGCTTGGTAGGGGCGGATGAGACCCAGTACTTC.

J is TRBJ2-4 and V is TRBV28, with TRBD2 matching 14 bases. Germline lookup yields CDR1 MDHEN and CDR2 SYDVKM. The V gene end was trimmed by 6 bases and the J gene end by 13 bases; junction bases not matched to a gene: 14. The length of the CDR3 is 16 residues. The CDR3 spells CASSQRGLAGVREQYF. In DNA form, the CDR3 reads TGTGCCAGCAGCCAAAGGGGACTAGCGGGAGTGCGGGAGCAGTACTTC.

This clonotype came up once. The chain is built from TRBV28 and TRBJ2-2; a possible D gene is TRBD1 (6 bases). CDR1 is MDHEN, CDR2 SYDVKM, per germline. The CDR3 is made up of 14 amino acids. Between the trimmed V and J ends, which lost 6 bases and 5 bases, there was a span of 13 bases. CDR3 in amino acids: CASRFEGVTGELFF. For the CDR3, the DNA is TGTGCCAGCAGGTTTGAGGGGGTGACCGGGGAGCTGTTTTTT.

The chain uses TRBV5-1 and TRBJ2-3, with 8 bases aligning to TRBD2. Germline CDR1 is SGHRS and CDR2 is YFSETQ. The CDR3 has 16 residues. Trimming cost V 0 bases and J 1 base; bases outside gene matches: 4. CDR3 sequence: CASSLEAGGRTDTQYF. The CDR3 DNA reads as TGCGCCAGCAGCTTGGAGGCGGGAGGTCGCACAGATACGCAGTATTTT.

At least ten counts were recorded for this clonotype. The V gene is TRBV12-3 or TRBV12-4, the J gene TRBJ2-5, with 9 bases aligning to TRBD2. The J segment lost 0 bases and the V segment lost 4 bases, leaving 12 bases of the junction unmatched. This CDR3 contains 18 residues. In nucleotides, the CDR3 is TGTGCCAGCAGTTCATACCCAAGACTAGCGGCCCACCAAGAGACCCAGTACTTC. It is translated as CASSSYPRLAAHQETQYF.

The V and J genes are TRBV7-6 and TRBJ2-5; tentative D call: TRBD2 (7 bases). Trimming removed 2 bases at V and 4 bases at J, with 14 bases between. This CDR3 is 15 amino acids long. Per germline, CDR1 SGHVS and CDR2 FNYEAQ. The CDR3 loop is CASSLLAGAPETQYF. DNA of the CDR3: TGTGCCAGCAGCTTACTGGCGGGGGCTCCAGAGACCCAGTACTTC.

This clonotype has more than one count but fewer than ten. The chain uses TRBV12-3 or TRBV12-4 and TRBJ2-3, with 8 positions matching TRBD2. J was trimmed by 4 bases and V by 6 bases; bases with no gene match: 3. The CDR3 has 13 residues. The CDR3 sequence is CASRSAGADTQYF. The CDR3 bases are TGTGCCAGCAGATCAGCGGGGGCAGATACGCAGTATTTT.

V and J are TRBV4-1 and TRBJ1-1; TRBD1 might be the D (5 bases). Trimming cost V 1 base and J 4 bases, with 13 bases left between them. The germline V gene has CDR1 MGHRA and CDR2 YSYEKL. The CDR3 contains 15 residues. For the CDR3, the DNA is TGCGCCAGCAGCCAAGGGGGCCTGCCGACCACTGAAGCTTTCTTT. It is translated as CASSQGGLPTTEAFF.

As DNA, the CDR3 is TGTGCCAGCAGGCCTATCCCCGGGACAGCAAAGTATGGCTACACCTTC. Encoded protein: CASRPIPGTAKYGYTF. V usage is TRBV27 and J usage is TRBJ1-2; 7 bases are shared with TRBD1. CDR3 size: 16 residues. Germline V gene lookup returns CDR1 MNHEY and CDR2 SMNVEV (reference sequence). J gave up 5 bases and V 6 bases, and 15 bases lay outside the gene matches.

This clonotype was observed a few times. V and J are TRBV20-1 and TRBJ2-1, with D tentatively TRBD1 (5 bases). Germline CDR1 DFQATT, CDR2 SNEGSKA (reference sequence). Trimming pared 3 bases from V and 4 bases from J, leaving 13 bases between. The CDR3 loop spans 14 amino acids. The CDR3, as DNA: TGCAGTGCTAGCTGGCCAGGGCCGTACAATGAGCAGTTCTTC. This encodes CSASWPGPYNEQFF.

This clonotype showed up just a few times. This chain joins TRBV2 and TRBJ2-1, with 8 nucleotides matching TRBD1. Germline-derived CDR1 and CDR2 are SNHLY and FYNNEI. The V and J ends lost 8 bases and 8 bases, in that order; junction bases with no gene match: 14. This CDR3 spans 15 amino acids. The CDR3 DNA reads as TGTGCCAGCGGCCTCGGGGCAGGGGGCATCGATGAGCAGTTCTTC. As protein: CASGLGAGGIDEQFF.

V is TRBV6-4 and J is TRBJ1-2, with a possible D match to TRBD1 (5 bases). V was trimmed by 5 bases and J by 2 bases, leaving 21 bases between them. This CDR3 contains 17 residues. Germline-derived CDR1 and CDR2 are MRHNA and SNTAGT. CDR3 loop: CASSYTNPPTANYGYTF. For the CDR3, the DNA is TGTGCCAGCAGTTACACCAACCCACCGACAGCGAACTATGGCTACACCTTC.

CDR3 DNA: TGTGCCAGCACCCTAACCTCTGGGGCCAACGTCCTGACTTTC. It encodes CASTLTSGANVLTF. The V and J genes are TRBV12-3 or TRBV12-4 and TRBJ2-6, with unresolved D. The CDR3 sequence is 14 residues long. Trimming removed 7 bases at V and 0 bases at J, with 7 bases between.

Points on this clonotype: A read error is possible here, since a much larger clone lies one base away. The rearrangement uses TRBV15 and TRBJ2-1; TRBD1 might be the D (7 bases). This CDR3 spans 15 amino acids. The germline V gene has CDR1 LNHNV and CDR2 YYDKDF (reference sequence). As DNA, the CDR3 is TGTGCCACCAGCAGCAGGGGGGTCACCTACAATGAGCAGGTCTTC. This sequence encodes CATSSRGVTYNEQVF.

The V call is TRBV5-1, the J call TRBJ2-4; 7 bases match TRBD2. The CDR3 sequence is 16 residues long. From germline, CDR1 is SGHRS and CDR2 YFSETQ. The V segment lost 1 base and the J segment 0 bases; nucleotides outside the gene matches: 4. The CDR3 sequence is CASSLSGAQAKNIQYF. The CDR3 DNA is TGCGCCAGCAGCTTGAGCGGGGCACAAGCCAAAAACATTCAGTACTTC.

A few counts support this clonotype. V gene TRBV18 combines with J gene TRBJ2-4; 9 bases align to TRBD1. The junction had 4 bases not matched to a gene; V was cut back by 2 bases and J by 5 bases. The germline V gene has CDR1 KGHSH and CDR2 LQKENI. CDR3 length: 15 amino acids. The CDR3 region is CASSPGGQGQNIQYF. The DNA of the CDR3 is TGTGCCAGCTCACCAGGGGGACAGGGCCAAAACATTCAGTACTTC.

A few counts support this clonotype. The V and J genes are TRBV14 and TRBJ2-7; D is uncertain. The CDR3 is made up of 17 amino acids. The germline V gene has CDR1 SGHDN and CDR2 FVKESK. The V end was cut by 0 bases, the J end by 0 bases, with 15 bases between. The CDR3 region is CASSQDSFGPLSYEQYF. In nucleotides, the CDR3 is TGTGCCAGCAGCCAAGATTCCTTCGGGCCGCTCTCCTACGAGCAGTACTTC.

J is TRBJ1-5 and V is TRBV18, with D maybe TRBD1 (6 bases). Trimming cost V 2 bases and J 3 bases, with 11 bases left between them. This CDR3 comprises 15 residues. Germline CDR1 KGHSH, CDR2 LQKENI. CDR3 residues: CASSPEGGHNQPQHF. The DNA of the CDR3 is TGTGCCAGCTCACCAGAAGGGGGTCACAATCAGCCCCAGCATTTT.

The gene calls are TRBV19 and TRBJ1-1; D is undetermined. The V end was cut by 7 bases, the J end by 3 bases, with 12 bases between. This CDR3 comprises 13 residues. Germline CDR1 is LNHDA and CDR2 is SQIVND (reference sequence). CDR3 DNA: TGTGCCAGTACCACCAACCGGGACACTGAAGCTTTCTTT. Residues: CASTTNRDTEAFF.

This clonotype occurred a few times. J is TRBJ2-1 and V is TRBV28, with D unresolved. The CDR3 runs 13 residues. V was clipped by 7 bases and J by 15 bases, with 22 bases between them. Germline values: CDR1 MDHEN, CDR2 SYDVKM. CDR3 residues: CASISDAQNTRFF. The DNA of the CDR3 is TGTGCCAGCATCTCAGACGCCCAGAATACTCGGTTCTTC.

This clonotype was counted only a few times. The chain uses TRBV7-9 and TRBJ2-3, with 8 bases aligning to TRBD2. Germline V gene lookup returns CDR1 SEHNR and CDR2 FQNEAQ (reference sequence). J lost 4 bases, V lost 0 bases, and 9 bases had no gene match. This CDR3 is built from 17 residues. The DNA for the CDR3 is TGTGCCAGCAGCTTAGCTCGACTAGCGTTAAAGGCAGATACGCAGTATTTT. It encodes CASSLARLALKADTQYF. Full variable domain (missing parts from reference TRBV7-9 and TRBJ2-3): DTGVSQNPRHKITKRGQNVTFRCDPISEHNRLYWYRQTLGQGPEFLTYFQNEAQLEKSRLLSDRFSAERPKGSFSTLEIQRTEQGDSAMYLCASSLARLALKADTQYFGPGTRLTVL.

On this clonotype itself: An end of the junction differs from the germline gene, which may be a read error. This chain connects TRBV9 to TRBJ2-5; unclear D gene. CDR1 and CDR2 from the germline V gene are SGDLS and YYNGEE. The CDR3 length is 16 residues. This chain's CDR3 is CASSVGGAVYQGTQYF. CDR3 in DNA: TGTGCCAGCAGCGTAGGGGGTGCCGTCTACCAAGGGACCCAGTACTTC.

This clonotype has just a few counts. The CDR3 protein is CASSATQGNDAFF. The CDR3 DNA is TGCGCCAGCAGCGCTACACAGGGGAACGACGCTTTCTTT. The chain combines TRBV5-1 with TRBJ1-1, with 7 bases fitting TRBD1. The V segment lost 4 bases and the J segment 11 bases; nucleotides outside the gene matches: 11. The CDR3 spans 13 residues. The germline V gene encodes CDR1 SGHRS and CDR2 YFSETQ.

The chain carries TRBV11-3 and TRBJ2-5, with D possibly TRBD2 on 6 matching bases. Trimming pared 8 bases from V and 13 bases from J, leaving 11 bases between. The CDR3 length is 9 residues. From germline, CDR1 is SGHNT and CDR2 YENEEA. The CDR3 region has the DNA TGTGCCAGCTGCGGGGTTGCGTACTTC. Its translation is CASCGVAYF.